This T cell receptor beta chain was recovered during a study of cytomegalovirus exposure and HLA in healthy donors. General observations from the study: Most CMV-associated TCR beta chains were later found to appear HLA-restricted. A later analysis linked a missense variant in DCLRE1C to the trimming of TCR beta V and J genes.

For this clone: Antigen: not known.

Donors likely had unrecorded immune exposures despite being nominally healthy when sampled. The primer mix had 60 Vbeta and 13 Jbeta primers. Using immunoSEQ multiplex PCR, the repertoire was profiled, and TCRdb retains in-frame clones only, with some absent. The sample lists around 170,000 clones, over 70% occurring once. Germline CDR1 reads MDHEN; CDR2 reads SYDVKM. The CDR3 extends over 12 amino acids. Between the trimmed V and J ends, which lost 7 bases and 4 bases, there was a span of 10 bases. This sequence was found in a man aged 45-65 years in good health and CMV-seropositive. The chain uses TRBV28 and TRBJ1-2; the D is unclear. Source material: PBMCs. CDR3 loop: CASTPDTYGYTF. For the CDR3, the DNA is TGTGCCAGCACCCCCGACACCTATGGCTACACCTTC.